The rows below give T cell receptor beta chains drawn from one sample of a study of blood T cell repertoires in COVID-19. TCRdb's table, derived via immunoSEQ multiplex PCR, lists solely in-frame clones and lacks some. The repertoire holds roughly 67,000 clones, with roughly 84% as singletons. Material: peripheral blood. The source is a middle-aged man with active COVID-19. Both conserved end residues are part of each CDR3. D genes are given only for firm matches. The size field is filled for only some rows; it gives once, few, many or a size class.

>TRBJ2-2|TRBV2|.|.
CASGGRGKNTGELFF
TGTGCCAGCGGGGGACGGGGGAAGAACACCGGGGAGCTGTTTTTT
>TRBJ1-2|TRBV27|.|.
CASSSSGHPSYGYTF
TGTGCCAGCAGTTCCTCGGGACACCCGTCCTATGGCTACACCTTC
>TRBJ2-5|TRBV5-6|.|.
CASSLYQNQETQYF
TGTGCCAGCAGCTTGTATCAGAACCAAGAGACCCAGTACTTC
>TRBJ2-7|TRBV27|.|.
CASRVGASVFYEQYF
TGTGCCAGCAGGGTCGGGGCTAGCGTTTTCTACGAGCAGTACTTC
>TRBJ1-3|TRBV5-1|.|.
CASKQVSSGNTIYF
TGCGCCAGCAAACAGGTCAGCTCTGGAAACACCATATATTTT
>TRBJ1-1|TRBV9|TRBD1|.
CASELKTGNRNTEAFF
TGTGCCAGCGAACTGAAGACAGGGAACAGGAACACTGAAGCTTTCTTT
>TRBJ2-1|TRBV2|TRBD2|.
CASSEQRGGYREQFF
TGTGCCAGCAGTGAGCAGCGGGGGGGTTATCGTGAGCAGTTCTTC
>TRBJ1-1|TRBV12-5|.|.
CASGLAHGQPMNTEAFF
TGTGCTAGTGGTTTGGCCCACGGACAGCCTATGAACACTGAAGCTTTCTTT
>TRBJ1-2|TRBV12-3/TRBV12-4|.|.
CASSFSGDYGYTF
TGTGCCAGCAGTTTCTCAGGGGACTATGGCTACACCTTC
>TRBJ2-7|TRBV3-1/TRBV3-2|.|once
CASSQVRGGSSYEQYF
TGTGCCAGCAGCCAAGTTAGGGGGGGGAGCTCCTACGAGCAGTACTTC
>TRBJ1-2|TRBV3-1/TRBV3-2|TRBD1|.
CASSPTDRRANYGYTF
TGTGCCAGCAGCCCGACGGACAGGCGTGCTAACTATGGCTACACCTTC
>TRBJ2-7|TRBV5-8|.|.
CASSPSRPSYLDEQYF
TGTGCCAGCAGCCCGAGCCGGCCTTCATACCTAGACGAGCAGTACTTC
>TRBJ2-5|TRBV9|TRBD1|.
CASSVDGTGVKTQYF
TGTGCCAGCAGCGTAGACGGGACAGGGGTAAAGACCCAGTACTTC
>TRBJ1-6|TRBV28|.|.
CASSPTDRFWGWTLHF
TGTGCCAGCAGTCCCACGGACAGATTCTGGGGTTGGACCCTCCACTTT
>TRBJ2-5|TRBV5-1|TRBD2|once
CASRMTSGGETQYF
TGCGCCAGCAGAATGACTAGCGGGGGAGAGACCCAGTACTTC
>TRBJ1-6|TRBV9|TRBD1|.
CASSDGQGDYPPLHF
TGTGCCAGCAGCGATGGACAGGGGGATTATCCACCCCTCCACTTT
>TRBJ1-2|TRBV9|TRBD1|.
CASSVRRDSPNYGYTF
TGTGCCAGCAGCGTTCGCCGGGACAGCCCTAACTATGGCTACACCTTC
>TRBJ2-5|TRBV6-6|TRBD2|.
CASSGTSGQETQYF
TGTGCCAGCAGTGGGACTAGCGGACAAGAGACCCAGTACTTC
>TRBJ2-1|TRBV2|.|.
CASRRTSIDEQFF
TGTGCCAGCAGACGAACTAGCATCGATGAGCAGTTCTTC
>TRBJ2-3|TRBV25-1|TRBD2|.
CASSEFRGGNTDTQYF
TGTGCCAGCAGTGAATTCCGGGGGGGGAACACAGATACGCAGTATTTT
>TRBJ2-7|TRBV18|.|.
CASSASADEQYF
TGTGCCAGCTCAGCCTCCGCGGACGAGCAGTACTTC